This T cell receptor beta chain was identified in a study of T cells in Graves' hyperthyroidism and ophthalmopathy. General study findings and limits: Ophthalmopathy was distinguished from stable hyperthyroidism by 13 V-J signatures.

A remark on this clonotype: Its specificity is unknown.

From RNA transcripts, TCR beta CDR3 regions were amplified. TCR CDR3 regions were first amplified by RT-PCR with HTBI primers. TCRdb fed the multiplex PCR reads into MiXCR, producing one record per CDR3 protein. The repertoire holds around 350,000 distinct CDR3 sequences, with nearly 15% as singletons. Trimming cost V 5 bases and J 4 bases, with 11 bases left between them. The CDR3 has 13 amino acids. Per the germline V gene, CDR1 is DFQATT and CDR2 is SNEGSKA (reference sequence). Sample: blood. The rearrangement uses TRBV20-1 and TRBJ1-4, with D perhaps TRBD1 (6 bases). This sequence originates from a woman aged 55 to 70 with Graves' ophthalmopathy. CDR3 nucleotides: TGCAGTGCTCGACAGGTCCTTAATGAAAAACTGTTTTTT. It translates to CSARQVLNEKLFF.